This T cell receptor (beta chain) was sequenced for a study of cytomegalovirus exposure and HLA in healthy donors. Study-wide points: In a later analysis, an Asian-associated ancestry cluster reportedly showed fewer N-insertions than the roughly 730-donor mean. A later analysis showed TCR association rates differing by HLA locus, peaking at DRB1 and lowest at HLA-C. Analysis performed later found more than 15,000 TCR beta sequences associated with HLA alleles at 0.05 false discovery rate.

PCR primers comprised 60 Vbeta and 13 Jbeta primers. The assay was immunoSEQ multiplex PCR, and TCRdb's table has in-frame clones only and misses some. The repertoire holds approximately 100,000 clones, with about 81% as singletons. A note on this clone: The target antigen is unknown.

At the time of sampling, donors were nominally healthy, though unrecorded immune exposures were likely. Sequencing was performed on PBMCs. This sequence was found in a man between 40 and 49 years old in good health and CMV-seronegative.

This CDR3 reads CASSEYDRGQNYGYTF. For the CDR3, the DNA is TGTGCCAGCAGTGAATACGACAGGGGGCAGAACTATGGCTACACCTTC. The V and J genes are TRBV6-1 and TRBJ1-2; 10 bases are a match to TRBD1. Losses at the gene ends were 2 bases for V and 2 bases for J; bases not matched to a gene: 5. CDR3 length equals 16 residues. Germline CDR1 and CDR2: MNHNS and SASEGT.